This section outlines one T cell receptor (beta chain) sequence together with its context. The antigen remains unidentified. There are 17 residues in the CDR3. CDR1 and CDR2 from the germline V gene are LNHDA and SQIVND (reference sequence). The V gene end was trimmed by 3 bases and the J gene end by 5 bases; junction bases not matched to a gene: 12. TCRdb keeps only in-frame clones here, not all; method: immunoSEQ multiplex PCR. The repertoire consists of tens of thousands of clones, with 80% occurring once and the leading ten covering about 14%. This entry comes from a study of T cell responses to AZD1222 COVID-19 vaccine. Study outcomes and limitations: Nearly half of unique spike-specific TCRs reportedly avoided B.1.351 and B.1.1.7 mutated regions.

The sample was peripheral blood, taken 28 days after the second AZD1222 dose. This sequence was found in an adult who received the AZD1222 COVID-19 vaccine. The J gene is TRBJ2-1, the V gene TRBV19; 8 nucleotides line up with TRBD2. DNA for the CDR3: TGTGCCAGTAGTATTAAAGTTGCGGGGGGCAGTCACAATGAGCAGTTCTTC. Translating gives CASSIKVAGGSHNEQFF.